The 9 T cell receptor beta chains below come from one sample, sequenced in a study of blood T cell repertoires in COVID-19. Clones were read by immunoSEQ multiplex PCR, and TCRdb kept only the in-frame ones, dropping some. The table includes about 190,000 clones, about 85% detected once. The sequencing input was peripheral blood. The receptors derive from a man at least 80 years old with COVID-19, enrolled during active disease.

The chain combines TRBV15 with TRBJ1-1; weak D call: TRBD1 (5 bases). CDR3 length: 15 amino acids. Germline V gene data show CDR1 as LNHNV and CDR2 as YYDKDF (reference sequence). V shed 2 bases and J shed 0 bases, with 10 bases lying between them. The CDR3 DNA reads TGTGCCACCAGCAGATTACGACAGCTGAACACTGAAGCTTTCTTT. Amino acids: CATSRLRQLNTEAFF.

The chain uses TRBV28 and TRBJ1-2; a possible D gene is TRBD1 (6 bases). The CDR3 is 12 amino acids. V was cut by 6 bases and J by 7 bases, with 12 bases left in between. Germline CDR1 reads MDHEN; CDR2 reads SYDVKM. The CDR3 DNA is TGTGCCAGCAGAATGGACAGCCCTGGCTACACCTTC. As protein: CASRMDSPGYTF.

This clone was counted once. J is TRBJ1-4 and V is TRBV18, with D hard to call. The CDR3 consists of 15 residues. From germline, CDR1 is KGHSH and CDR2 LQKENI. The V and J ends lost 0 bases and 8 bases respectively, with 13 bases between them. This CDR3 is CASSPPSRRPEKLFF. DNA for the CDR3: TGTGCCAGCTCACCACCGTCCAGGCGACCGGAAAAACTGTTTTTT.

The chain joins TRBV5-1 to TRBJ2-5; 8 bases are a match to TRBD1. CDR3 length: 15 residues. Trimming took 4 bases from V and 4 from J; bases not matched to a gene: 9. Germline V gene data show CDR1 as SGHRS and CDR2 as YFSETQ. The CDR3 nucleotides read TGCGCCAGCAGCCCCCTACAGGGGGTCGGAGAGACCCAGTACTTC. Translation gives CASSPLQGVGETQYF. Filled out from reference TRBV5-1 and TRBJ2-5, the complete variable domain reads KAGVTQTPRYLIKTRGQQVTLSCSPISGHRSVSWYQQTPGQGLQFLFEYFSETQRNKGNFPGRFSGRQFSNSRSEMNVSTLELGDSALYLCASSPLQGVGETQYFGPGTRLLVL.

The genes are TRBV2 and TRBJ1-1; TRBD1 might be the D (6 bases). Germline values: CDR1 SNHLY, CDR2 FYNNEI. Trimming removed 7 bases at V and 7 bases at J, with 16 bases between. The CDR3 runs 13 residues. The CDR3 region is CASNGGRTFEAFF. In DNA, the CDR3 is TGTGCCAGCAATGGGGGCCGGACATTTGAAGCTTTCTTT.

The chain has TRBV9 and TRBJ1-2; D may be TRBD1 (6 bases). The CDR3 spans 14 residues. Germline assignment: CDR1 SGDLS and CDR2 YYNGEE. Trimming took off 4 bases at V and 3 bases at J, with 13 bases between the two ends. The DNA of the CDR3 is TGTGCCAGCAGCCCAGGGGTAAACGACTATGGCTACACCTTC. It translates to CASSPGVNDYGYTF.

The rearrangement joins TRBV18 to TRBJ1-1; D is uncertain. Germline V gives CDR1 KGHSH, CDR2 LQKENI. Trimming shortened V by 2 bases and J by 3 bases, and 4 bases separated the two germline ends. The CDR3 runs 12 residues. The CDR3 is CASSPFDTEAFF. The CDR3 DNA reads TGTGCCAGCTCACCATTCGACACTGAAGCTTTCTTT.

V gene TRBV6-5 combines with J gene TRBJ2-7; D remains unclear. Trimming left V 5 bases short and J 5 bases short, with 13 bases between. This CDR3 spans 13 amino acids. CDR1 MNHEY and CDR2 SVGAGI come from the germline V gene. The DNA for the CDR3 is TGTGCCAGCAGTCTGTATTTAGCCGACGAGCAGTACTTC. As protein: CASSLYLADEQYF.

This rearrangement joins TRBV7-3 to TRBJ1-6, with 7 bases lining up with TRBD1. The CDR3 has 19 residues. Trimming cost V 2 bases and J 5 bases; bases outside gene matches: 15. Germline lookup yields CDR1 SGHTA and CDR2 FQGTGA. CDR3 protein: CASSLLESWWDSDNSPLHF. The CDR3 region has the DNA TGTGCCAGCAGCTTATTGGAAAGCTGGTGGGACAGTGATAATTCACCCCTCCACTTT.